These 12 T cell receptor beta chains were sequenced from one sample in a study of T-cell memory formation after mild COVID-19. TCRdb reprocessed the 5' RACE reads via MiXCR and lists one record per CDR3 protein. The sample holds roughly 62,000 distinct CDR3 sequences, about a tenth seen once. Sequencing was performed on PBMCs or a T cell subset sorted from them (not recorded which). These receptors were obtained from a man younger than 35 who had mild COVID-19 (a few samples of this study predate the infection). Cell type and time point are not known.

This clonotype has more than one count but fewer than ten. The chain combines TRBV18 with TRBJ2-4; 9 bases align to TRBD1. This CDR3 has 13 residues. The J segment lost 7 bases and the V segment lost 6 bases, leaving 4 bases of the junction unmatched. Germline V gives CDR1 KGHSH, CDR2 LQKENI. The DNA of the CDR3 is TGTGCCAGCTCGCGACAGGGGGGCAACATTCAGTACTTC. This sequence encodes CASSRQGGNIQYF. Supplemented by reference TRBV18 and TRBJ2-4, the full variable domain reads NAGVMQNPRHLVRRRGQEARLRCSPMKGHSHVYWYRQLPEEGLKFMVYLQKENIIDESGMPKERFSAEFPKEGPSILRIQQVVRGDSAAYFCASSRQGGNIQYFGAGTRLSVL.

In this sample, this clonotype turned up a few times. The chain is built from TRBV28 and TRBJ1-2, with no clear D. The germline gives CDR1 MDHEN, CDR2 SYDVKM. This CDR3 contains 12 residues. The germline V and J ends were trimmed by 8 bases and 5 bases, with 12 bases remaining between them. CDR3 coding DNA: TGTGCCAGCTCGATCAGCTTTTATGGCTACACCTTC. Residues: CASSISFYGYTF.

CDR3 region: CAISASSGGASYNEQFF. The CDR3 nucleotides read TGTGCCATCAGTGCTTCTAGCGGGGGGGCCTCCTACAATGAGCAGTTCTTC. The chain couples TRBV10-3 to TRBJ2-1; TRBD2 matches at 12 bases. CDR3 size: 17 residues. Germline CDR1 ENHRY, CDR2 SYGVKD. V was pared by 4 bases and J by 0 bases, with 4 bases of the junction left unmatched.

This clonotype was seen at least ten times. The CDR3 here is CASSLRSTNTGELFF. The CDR3 DNA reads TGCGCCAGCAGCTTGAGGTCTACGAACACCGGGGAGCTGTTTTTT. The rearrangement joins TRBV5-1 to TRBJ2-2; D ambiguous. With 1 base removed from V and 0 bases from J, the gap between germline ends came to 7 bases. The germline V gene encodes CDR1 SGHRS and CDR2 YFSETQ. The CDR3 covers 15 residues.

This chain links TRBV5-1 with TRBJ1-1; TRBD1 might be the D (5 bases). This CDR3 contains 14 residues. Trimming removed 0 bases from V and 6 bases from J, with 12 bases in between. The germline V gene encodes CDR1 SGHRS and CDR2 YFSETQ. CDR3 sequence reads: CASSLAAGNPEAFF. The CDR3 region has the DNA TGCGCCAGCAGCTTGGCGGCAGGGAATCCTGAAGCTTTCTTT. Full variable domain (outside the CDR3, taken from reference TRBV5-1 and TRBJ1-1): KAGVTQTPRYLIKTRGQQVTLSCSPISGHRSVSWYQQTPGQGLQFLFEYFSETQRNKGNFPGRFSGRQFSNSRSEMNVSTLELGDSALYLCASSLAAGNPEAFFGQGTRLTVV.

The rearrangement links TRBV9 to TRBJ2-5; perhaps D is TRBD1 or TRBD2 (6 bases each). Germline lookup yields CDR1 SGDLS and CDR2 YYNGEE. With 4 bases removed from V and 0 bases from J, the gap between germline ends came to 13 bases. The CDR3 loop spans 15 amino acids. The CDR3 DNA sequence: TGTGCCAGCAGCCCCCGGGGGCAGAACCAAGAGACCCAGTACTTC. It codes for CASSPRGQNQETQYF.

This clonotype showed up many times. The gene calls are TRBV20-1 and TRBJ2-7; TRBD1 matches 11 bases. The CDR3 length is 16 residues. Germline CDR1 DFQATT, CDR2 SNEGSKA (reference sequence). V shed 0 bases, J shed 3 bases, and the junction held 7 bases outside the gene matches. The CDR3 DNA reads TGCAGTGCTAGAGAACTAGGGGACAGGGGGATCTACGAGCAGTACTTC. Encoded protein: CSARELGDRGIYEQYF.

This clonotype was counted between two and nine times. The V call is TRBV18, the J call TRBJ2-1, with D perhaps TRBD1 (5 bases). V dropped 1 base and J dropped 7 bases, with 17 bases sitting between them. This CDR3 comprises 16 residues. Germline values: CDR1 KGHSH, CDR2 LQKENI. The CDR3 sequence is CASSPLDGRGSNEQFF. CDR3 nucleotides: TGTGCCAGCTCACCACTGGACGGAAGGGGTTCGAATGAGCAGTTCTTC.

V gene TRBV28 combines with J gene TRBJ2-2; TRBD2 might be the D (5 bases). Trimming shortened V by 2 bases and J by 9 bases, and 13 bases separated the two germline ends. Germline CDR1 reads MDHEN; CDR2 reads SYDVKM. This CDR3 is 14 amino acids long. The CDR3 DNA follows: TGTGCCAGCAGTTTAACGGGGAAAGAAAGGGAGCTGTTTTTT. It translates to CASSLTGKERELFF.

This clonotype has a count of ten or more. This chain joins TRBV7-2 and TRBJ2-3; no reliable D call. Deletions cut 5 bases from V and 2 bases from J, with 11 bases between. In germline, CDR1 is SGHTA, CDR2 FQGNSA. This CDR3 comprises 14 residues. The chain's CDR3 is CASSRRVHTDTQYF. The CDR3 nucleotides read TGTGCCAGCAGCCGTCGGGTGCACACAGATACGCAGTATTTT.

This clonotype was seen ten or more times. The CDR3 loop is CASSSPQPGLYGYTF. CDR3 nucleotide sequence: TGTGCCAGCAGCTCCCCGCAGCCGGGCCTCTATGGCTACACCTTC. The chain has TRBV7-9 and TRBJ1-2, with D hard to call. In germline, CDR1 is SEHNR, CDR2 FQNEAQ (reference sequence). The CDR3 spans 15 residues. Deletions cut 4 bases from V and 4 bases from J, with 16 bases between.

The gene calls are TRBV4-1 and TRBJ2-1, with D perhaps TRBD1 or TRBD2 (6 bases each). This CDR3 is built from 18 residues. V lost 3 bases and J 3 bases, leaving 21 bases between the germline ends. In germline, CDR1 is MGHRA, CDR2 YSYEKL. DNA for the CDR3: TGCGCCAGCAGCCAGCCCTTTTTGAGGGGGGCCTTCTACAATGAGCAGTTCTTC. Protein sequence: CASSQPFLRGAFYNEQFF.